One sample yielded the 18 T cell receptor beta chains listed below, sequenced in a study of control samples from healthy donors and cancer patients. The method was immunoSEQ multiplex PCR; TCRdb's version includes in-frame clones alone and lacks a portion of them. The sample holds about 160,000 clones; about 94% are singletons and the top ten take 7.5% to 8.5%. Sequencing was performed on blood. The origin of the receptors is a woman between 35 and 50 years old in good health.

This chain links TRBV27 with TRBJ2-7, with no clear D. CDR3 length: 13 amino acids. Per the germline V gene, CDR1 is MNHEY and CDR2 is SMNVEV (reference sequence). Trimming took 0 bases from V and 3 from J, leaving 6 bases between them. The DNA of the CDR3 is TGTGCCAGCAGTTTATCGCTGAGCTACGAGCAGTACTTC. Translating gives CASSLSLSYEQYF.

The gene calls are TRBV12-3 or TRBV12-4 and TRBJ1-1, with D uncertain. Trimming cost V 5 bases and J 6 bases, with 10 bases left between them. This CDR3 comprises 12 residues. CDR3 in amino acids: CASSPTPPEAFF. CDR3 DNA: TGTGCCAGCAGTCCAACGCCCCCTGAAGCTTTCTTT.

The chain carries TRBV6-2 or TRBV6-3 and TRBJ2-7, with D unclear. This CDR3 has 14 residues. Per the germline V gene, CDR1 is MNHEY and CDR2 is SVGEGT. With 0 bases removed from V and 0 bases from J, the gap between germline ends came to 6 bases. CDR3 sequence: CASSYSTNSYEQYF. In nucleotides, the CDR3 is TGTGCCAGCAGTTACTCGACAAACTCCTACGAGCAGTACTTC.

The chain uses TRBV11-3 and TRBJ1-2; D perhaps matches TRBD1 (6 bases). V dropped 5 bases and J dropped 2 bases, with 9 bases sitting between them. This CDR3 is built from 13 residues. CDR1 and CDR2 from the germline V gene are SGHNT and YENEEA. CDR3: CASSQQGNYGYTF. The CDR3 DNA follows: TGTGCCAGCAGCCAACAGGGAAACTATGGCTACACCTTC.

This sequence joins TRBV5-6 and TRBJ1-2; D remains unclear. The germline V gene has CDR1 SGHDT and CDR2 YYEEEE. V dropped 0 bases and J dropped 4 bases, with 10 bases sitting between them. The length of the CDR3 is 14 residues. CDR3 sequence reads: CASSLGRIGYGYTF. CDR3 in DNA: TGTGCCAGCAGCTTGGGTCGCATAGGCTATGGCTACACCTTC.

The V and J genes are TRBV18 and TRBJ2-7, with TRBD2 as a possible D gene (5 bases). The CDR3 covers 15 residues. The germline gives CDR1 KGHSH, CDR2 LQKENI. V shed 6 bases and J shed 0 bases, with 15 bases lying between them. The DNA for the CDR3 is TGTGCCAGCTCCTCAGTACCAAGCGGCTCCTACGAGCAGTACTTC. This encodes CASSSVPSGSYEQYF.

The gene calls are TRBV7-2 and TRBJ1-1, with D unclear. Germline loops: CDR1 SGHTA, CDR2 FQGNSA. This CDR3 is 14 amino acids long. The V and J ends lost 2 bases and 1 base respectively, with 8 bases between them. The CDR3 coding sequence is TGTGCCAGCAGCTTATTCCCCAGGAACACTGAAGCTTTCTTT. Translated: CASSLFPRNTEAFF.

The genes are TRBV7-2 and TRBJ1-6, with unresolved D. This CDR3 has 16 amino acids. Germline CDR1 reads SGHTA; CDR2 reads FQGNSA. Trimming pared 2 bases from V and 7 bases from J, leaving 15 bases between. CDR3 amino acids: CASSLRGKGLNSPLHF. The CDR3 DNA reads TGTGCCAGCAGCTTACGAGGGAAGGGTTTGAATTCACCCCTCCACTTT.

The V and J genes are TRBV6-6 and TRBJ1-1, with unresolved D. The germline V and J ends were trimmed by 6 bases and 1 base, with 6 bases remaining between them. This CDR3 is built from 12 residues. CDR1 and CDR2 from the germline V gene are MNHNY and SVGAGI (reference sequence). CDR3 sequence reads: CASRLENTEAFF. CDR3 DNA sequence: TGTGCCAGCAGACTAGAGAACACTGAAGCTTTCTTT.

This chain joins TRBV4-1 and TRBJ1-1, with D uncertain. Germline V gene lookup returns CDR1 MGHRA and CDR2 YSYEKL. V dropped 5 bases and J dropped 5 bases, with 12 bases sitting between them. The CDR3 is 13 amino acids. CDR3 DNA: TGCGCCAGCAGCGCGAGCACATGGACTGAAGCTTTCTTT. Translation gives CASSASTWTEAFF.

V is TRBV5-6 and J is TRBJ2-7; tentatively, D is TRBD2 (6 bases). This CDR3 has 14 amino acids. Looked up from germline, CDR1 is SGHDT and CDR2 is YYEEEE. V shed 5 bases and J shed 3 bases, with 15 bases lying between them. The CDR3 DNA follows: TGTGCCAGCAGTTCTCGGAAGGGAGGCTACGAGCAGTACTTC. This encodes CASSSRKGGYEQYF.

This clone was detected once. V and J are TRBV3-1 (or the pseudogene TRBV3-2) and TRBJ1-5; D is unresolved. Germline V gene lookup returns CDR1 LGHDT and CDR2 YNNKEL (reference sequence). V was pared by 4 bases and J by 6 bases, with 10 bases between. There are 13 residues in the CDR3. The CDR3 loop is CASSPEIRQPQHF. As DNA, the CDR3 is TGTGCCAGCAGCCCCGAGATTCGTCAGCCCCAGCATTTT.

The chain couples TRBV4-3 to TRBJ1-2; 9 bases line up with TRBD1. The V and J ends lost 1 base and 1 base, in that order; junction bases with no gene match: 1. The CDR3 has 15 residues. The germline gives CDR1 LGHNA, CDR2 YSLEER. The CDR3 DNA follows: TGCGCCAGCAGCCAAGGGACAGGGGATAACTATGGCTACACCTTC. Translating it yields CASSQGTGDNYGYTF.

The rearrangement uses TRBV5-1 and TRBJ2-5; 10 nucleotides agree with TRBD1. The CDR3 runs 17 residues. Germline CDR1 SGHRS, CDR2 YFSETQ. After removal of 1 base from V and 2 bases from J, the junction contained 8 bases not matched to a gene. The CDR3 nucleotides read TGCGCCAGCAGCTTGTTAAGACAGGGGGCGAGACAAGAGACCCAGTACTTC. Translated, it gives CASSLLRQGARQETQYF.

The chain uses TRBV30 and TRBJ2-1; maybe TRBD2 (5 bases). Between the trimmed V and J ends, which lost 0 bases and 10 bases, there was a span of 13 bases. Germline V lookup: CDR1 GTSNPN, CDR2 SVGIG (reference sequence). This CDR3 is built from 13 residues. This CDR3 is CAWSVEGAREQFF. The CDR3 DNA is TGTGCCTGGAGTGTAGAGGGAGCCAGGGAGCAGTTCTTC.

V and J are TRBV7-9 and TRBJ2-2; 7 bases match TRBD2. CDR3 size: 17 residues. Trimming at V came to 10 bases and at J to 6 bases, leaving 20 bases not matched to a gene. Germline loops: CDR1 SEHNR, CDR2 FQNEAQ (reference sequence). CDR3 nucleotide sequence: TGTGCCACCAATAGCGGGTCACAGCGTGGTGCCGCCGGGGAGCTGTTTTTT. It is translated as CATNSGSQRGAAGELFF.

This chain connects TRBV7-8 to TRBJ2-2, with 7 positions matching TRBD2. The ends lost 4 bases at V and 1 base at J; junction bases unmatched: 0. Germline lookup yields CDR1 SGHVS and CDR2 FQNEAQ. The CDR3 sequence is 14 residues long. CDR3 in DNA: TGTGCCAGCAGCTCTAGCGGGAACACCGGGGAGCTGTTTTTT. Its protein product is CASSSSGNTGELFF.

The CDR3, as DNA: TGTGCCAGCAGTTTTAGTCAGGGCGATGAAGCTTTCTTT. Translating it yields CASSFSQGDEAFF. V usage is TRBV12-3 or TRBV12-4 and J usage is TRBJ1-1; D may be TRBD1 (5 bases). The CDR3 runs 13 residues. Trimming removed 3 bases from V and 7 bases from J, with 12 bases in between.